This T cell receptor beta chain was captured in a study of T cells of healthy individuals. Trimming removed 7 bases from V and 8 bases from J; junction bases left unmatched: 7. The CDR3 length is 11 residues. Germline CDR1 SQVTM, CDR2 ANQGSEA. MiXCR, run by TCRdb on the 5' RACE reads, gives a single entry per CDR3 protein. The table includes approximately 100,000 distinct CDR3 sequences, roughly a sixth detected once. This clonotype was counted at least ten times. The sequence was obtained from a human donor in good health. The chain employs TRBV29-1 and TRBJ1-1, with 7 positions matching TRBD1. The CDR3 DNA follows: TGCAGCGCTCTGACAGGGCGAGAAGCTTTCTTT. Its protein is CSALTGREAFF.